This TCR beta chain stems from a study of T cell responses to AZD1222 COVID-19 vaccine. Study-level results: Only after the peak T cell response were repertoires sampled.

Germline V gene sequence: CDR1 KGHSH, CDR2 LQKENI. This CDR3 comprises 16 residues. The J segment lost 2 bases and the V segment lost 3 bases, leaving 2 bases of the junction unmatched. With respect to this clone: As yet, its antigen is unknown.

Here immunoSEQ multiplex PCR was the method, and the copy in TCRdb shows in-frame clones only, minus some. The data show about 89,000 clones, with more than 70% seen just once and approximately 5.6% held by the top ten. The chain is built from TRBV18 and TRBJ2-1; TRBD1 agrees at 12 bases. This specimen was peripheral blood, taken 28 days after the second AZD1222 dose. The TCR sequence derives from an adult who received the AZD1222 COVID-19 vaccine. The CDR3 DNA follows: TGTGCCAGCTCACCCGGGACAGGGGGCGCCTACAATGAGCAGTTCTTC. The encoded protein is CASSPGTGGAYNEQFF.